The clone carrying this TCR beta chain was observed a handful of times. Per the study methods: It was from reference gene primer amplification that nucleated cell counts were estimated. The data were produced by immunoSEQ multiplex PCR, yet TCRdb's version contains in-frame clones alone and is incomplete. V and J calls and clone size come straight from that table; D and trimming were deduced from the DNA. The data hold over 200,000 clones, with 88% observed a single time. The data originate from a study of blood T cell repertoires in COVID-19. The wider study: In each case, the material was cDNA or gDNA derived from T cells, B-cell-depleted T cells, or PBMCs.

The CDR3 extends over 18 amino acids. V dropped 0 bases and J dropped 7 bases, with 23 bases sitting between them. Germline lookup yields CDR1 MGHRA and CDR2 YSYEKL. J is TRBJ2-3 and V is TRBV4-1; D not resolved. The receptor comes from a woman in her fifties or sixties with acute or convalescent COVID-19. The sequenced sample consisted of peripheral blood. The DNA for the CDR3 is TGCGCCAGCAGCCAAGAAACCCCAGGTACCAGCCCGGCAAATACGCAGTATTTT. Translation gives CASSQETPGTSPANTQYF.